The clone carrying this T cell receptor (beta chain) was recorded many times. The target antigen is unknown. The sample is drawn from a study of CD8 T cells in ankylosing spondylitis. Study-level findings and limits: Seemingly distinctive of ankylosing spondylitis blood was a TCR beta motif formed by eight highly homologous variants.

One entry per CDR3 protein results from TCRdb running MiXCR on the 5' RACE reads. The data hold about 170,000 distinct CDR3 sequences, with 15% to 20% observed a single time. Trimming removed 6 bases from V and 5 bases from J, with 15 bases in between. The CDR3 extends over 14 amino acids. Germline assignment: CDR1 SGDLS and CDR2 YYNGEE. Sequencing was performed on blood, either unsorted or a sorted T cell fraction (not recorded which). The receptor was derived from a male donor with ankylosing spondylitis or in good health (not recorded which). V is TRBV9 and J is TRBJ2-1, with D possibly TRBD2 on 6 matching bases. CDR3 loop: CASTPGSRNNEQFF. CDR3 coding DNA: TGTGCCAGCACCCCCGGGAGTCGAAACAATGAGCAGTTCTTC.